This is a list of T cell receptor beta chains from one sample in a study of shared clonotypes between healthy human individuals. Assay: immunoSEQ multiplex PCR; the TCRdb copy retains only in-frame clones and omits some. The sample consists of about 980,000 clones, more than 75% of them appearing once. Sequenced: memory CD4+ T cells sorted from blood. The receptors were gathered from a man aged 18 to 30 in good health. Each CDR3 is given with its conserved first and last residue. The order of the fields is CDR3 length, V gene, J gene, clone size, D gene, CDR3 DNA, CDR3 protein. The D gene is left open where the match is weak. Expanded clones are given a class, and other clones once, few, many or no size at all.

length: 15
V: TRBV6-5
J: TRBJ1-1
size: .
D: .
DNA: TGTGCCAGCAGTTCCCCGGCAGGGTGGGACACTGAAGCTTTCTTT
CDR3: CASSSPAGWDTEAFF

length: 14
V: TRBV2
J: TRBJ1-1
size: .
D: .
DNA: TGTGCCAGCAGAGTGGACGGGTTGAACACTGAAGCTTTCTTT
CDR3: CASRVDGLNTEAFF

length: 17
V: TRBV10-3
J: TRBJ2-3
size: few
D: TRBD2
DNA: TGTGCCATCAGGCCCGGGACTAGCGGGGGGAGCACAGATACGCAGTATTTT
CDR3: CAIRPGTSGGSTDTQYF

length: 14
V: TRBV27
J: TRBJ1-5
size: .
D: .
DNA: TGTGCCAGCAGTTCCATAGGAAATAATCAGCCCCAGCATTTT
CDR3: CASSSIGNNQPQHF

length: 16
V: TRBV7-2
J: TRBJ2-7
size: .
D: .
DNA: TGTGCCAGCAGTCGAGGGGCGACGGCCGCCTCCTACGAGCAGTACTTC
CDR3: CASSRGATAASYEQYF

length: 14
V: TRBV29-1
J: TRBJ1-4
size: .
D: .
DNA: TGCAGCGTTTTCACAACAGGGTCTACGGAAAAACTGTTTTTT
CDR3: CSVFTTGSTEKLFF

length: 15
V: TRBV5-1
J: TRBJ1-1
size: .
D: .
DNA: TGCGCCAGCAGCTTCAACAGGGAGCCGAACACTGAAGCTTTCTTT
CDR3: CASSFNREPNTEAFF

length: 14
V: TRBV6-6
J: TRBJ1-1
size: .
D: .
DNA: TGTGCCAGCAGGGGGTGGACGTGGAACACTGAAGCTTTCTTT
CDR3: CASRGWTWNTEAFF

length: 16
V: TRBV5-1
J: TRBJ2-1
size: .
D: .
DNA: TGCGCCAGCAGCTTGGTTGCGACGGGAGCCTACAATGAGCAGTTCTTC
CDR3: CASSLVATGAYNEQFF

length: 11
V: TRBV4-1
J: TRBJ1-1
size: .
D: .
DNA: TGCGCCAGCAGCCAGGATCGTCGGGCTTTCTTT
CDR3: CASSQDRRAFF